This record concerns one TCR beta chain sequence. These data originate in a study of blood T cell repertoires in COVID-19. As for the study in general: Samples of COVID-19 (acute and convalescent) were obtained from the United States, Italy and Spain. T cells, B-cell-depleted T cells, or PBMCs supplied cDNA or gDNA.

The V gene end was trimmed by 2 bases and the J gene end by 4 bases; junction bases not matched to a gene: 8. Germline CDR1 is KGHSH and CDR2 is LQKENI. The CDR3 extends over 17 amino acids. Study processing details: Reference gene primer amplification gave estimated nucleated cell counts. Some clones are missing from TCRdb's copy, which holds only in-frame ones; the method was immunoSEQ multiplex PCR. From that table come the V and J calls and clone size; the DNA was used to work out D and trimming. The sample consists of about 490,000 clones, approximately 83% of them appearing once. The material sequenced was peripheral blood. V usage is TRBV18 and J usage is TRBJ2-2, with 9 bases matching TRBD1. The receptor comes from a human donor in a cohort sampled during active COVID-19. CDR3 amino acids: CASSPIQGAPSTGELFF. In DNA form, the CDR3 reads TGTGCCAGCTCACCAATACAGGGGGCGCCTAGCACCGGGGAGCTGTTTTTT.